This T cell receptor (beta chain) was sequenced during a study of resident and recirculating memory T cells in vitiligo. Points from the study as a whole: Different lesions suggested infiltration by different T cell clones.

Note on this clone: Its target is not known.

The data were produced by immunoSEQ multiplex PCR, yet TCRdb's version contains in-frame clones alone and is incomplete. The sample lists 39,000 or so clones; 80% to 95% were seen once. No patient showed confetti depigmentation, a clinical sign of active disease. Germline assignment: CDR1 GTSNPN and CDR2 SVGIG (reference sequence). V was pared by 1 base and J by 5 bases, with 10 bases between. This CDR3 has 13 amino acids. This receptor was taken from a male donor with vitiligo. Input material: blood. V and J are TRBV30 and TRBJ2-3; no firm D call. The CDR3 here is CAWSGVSQDTQYF. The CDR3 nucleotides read TGTGCCTGGAGTGGAGTTAGTCAAGATACGCAGTATTTT. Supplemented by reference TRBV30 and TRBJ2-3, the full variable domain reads SQTIHQWPATLVQPVGSPLSLECTVEGTSNPNLYWYRQAAGRGLQLLFYSVGIGQISSEVPQNLSASRPQDRQFILSSKKLLLSDSGFYLCAWSGVSQDTQYFGPGTRLTVL.